The rows below give T cell receptor beta chains drawn from one sample of a study of cytomegalovirus exposure and HLA in healthy donors. Clones were read by immunoSEQ multiplex PCR, and TCRdb kept only the in-frame ones, dropping some. Of some 140,000 clones in the sample, roughly four fifths are singletons; the top ten hold over 1.3%. Specimen: PBMCs. The receptors derive from a woman in her 30s in good health and CMV-seronegative. Both conserved end residues are part of each CDR3. Each record gives: CDR3 DNA, CDR3 protein, J gene, D gene, clone size, V gene. The D gene is left open where the match is weak. Clone size is stated in some rows and not others, as once, few, many or a class when expanded.

cdr3_nt: TGTGCCAGCAGCTTGGCGAGTCGGGGGAGAGAGACCCAGTACTTC
cdr3_aa: CASSLASRGRETQYF
j_call: TRBJ2-5
d_call: -
clone_size: -
v_call: TRBV5-4

cdr3_nt: TGTGCCAGTAGTATCTTCTCCAGCGGGGGATTCACAGATACGCAGTATTTT
cdr3_aa: CASSIFSSGGFTDTQYF
j_call: TRBJ2-3
d_call: TRBD2
clone_size: -
v_call: TRBV19

cdr3_nt: TGTGCCAGCAGTCCCCGGGTCGGTATCACTGAAGCTTTCTTT
cdr3_aa: CASSPRVGITEAFF
j_call: TRBJ1-1
d_call: -
clone_size: -
v_call: TRBV7-2

cdr3_nt: TGCGCCAGCAGCCAAGGGCCGATTGGAAACACCATATATTTT
cdr3_aa: CASSQGPIGNTIYF
j_call: TRBJ1-3
d_call: -
clone_size: -
v_call: TRBV4-1

cdr3_nt: TGTGCCAGCAGCTTAGGGACAGGGGGCTGGGAGCAGTACTTC
cdr3_aa: CASSLGTGGWEQYF
j_call: TRBJ2-7
d_call: TRBD1
clone_size: -
v_call: TRBV7-9

cdr3_nt: TGTGCCAGCAGTCGGACAGGGAATAATTCACCCCTCCACTTT
cdr3_aa: CASSRTGNNSPLHF
j_call: TRBJ1-6
d_call: TRBD1
clone_size: -
v_call: TRBV7-3

cdr3_nt: TGTGCCAGCAGTGACTCGACAGGGGTTGTCTATGGCTACACCTTC
cdr3_aa: CASSDSTGVVYGYTF
j_call: TRBJ1-2
d_call: TRBD1
clone_size: once
v_call: TRBV6-4

cdr3_nt: TGCGCCAGCAGCTGGCAGGGTTCAGATACGCAGTATTTT
cdr3_aa: CASSWQGSDTQYF
j_call: TRBJ2-3
d_call: -
clone_size: -
v_call: TRBV5-1

cdr3_nt: TGTGCCAGCTCCGGGAAGATACAGGGGGGTTACGAGCAGTACTTC
cdr3_aa: CASSGKIQGGYEQYF
j_call: TRBJ2-7
d_call: TRBD1
clone_size: -
v_call: TRBV18

cdr3_nt: TGTGCCAGCAGTGAGGGACAGGGGCCGGGAGAGCAGTACTTC
cdr3_aa: CASSEGQGPGEQYF
j_call: TRBJ2-7
d_call: TRBD1
clone_size: -
v_call: TRBV27

cdr3_nt: TGTGCCACCAGCAGGGGGACTAGTGGGTACGAGCAGTACTTC
cdr3_aa: CATSRGTSGYEQYF
j_call: TRBJ2-7
d_call: TRBD2
clone_size: -
v_call: TRBV15

cdr3_nt: TGCGCCAGCAGCTTGGAGGGGGTACCTAATGAAAAACTGTTTTTT
cdr3_aa: CASSLEGVPNEKLFF
j_call: TRBJ1-4
d_call: -
clone_size: -
v_call: TRBV5-1

cdr3_nt: TGTGCCAGCAGTTATCGGGGATATGGCTACACCTTC
cdr3_aa: CASSYRGYGYTF
j_call: TRBJ1-2
d_call: -
clone_size: few
v_call: TRBV6-5

cdr3_nt: TGCGCCAGCAGCCAGGGACTAGCGGAGGCTAGCACAGATACGCAGTATTTT
cdr3_aa: CASSQGLAEASTDTQYF
j_call: TRBJ2-3
d_call: TRBD2
clone_size: -
v_call: TRBV5-1

cdr3_nt: TGTGCCAGCACCCCCGGACTAATCTCCTACGAGCAGTACTTC
cdr3_aa: CASTPGLISYEQYF
j_call: TRBJ2-7
d_call: -
clone_size: -
v_call: TRBV5-5

cdr3_nt: TGTGCCAGCAGCTTGGGTGGGAGCTATGGCTACACCTTC
cdr3_aa: CASSLGGSYGYTF
j_call: TRBJ1-2
d_call: -
clone_size: -
v_call: TRBV5-4

cdr3_nt: TGTGCCAGCAGTACTAGACCTCAAGAGACCCAGTACTTC
cdr3_aa: CASSTRPQETQYF
j_call: TRBJ2-5
d_call: -
clone_size: -
v_call: TRBV7-3

cdr3_nt: TGTGCCAGCAGTGACTGGCAACCGGGACAGGGGGATCCTGAAGCTTTCTTT
cdr3_aa: CASSDWQPGQGDPEAFF
j_call: TRBJ1-1
d_call: TRBD1
clone_size: -
v_call: TRBV6-4